These 20 T cell receptor beta chains were all obtained from the same sample, sequenced in a study of T cells after yellow fever vaccination. TCRdb independently ran MiXCR on the 5' RACE reads; one entry per CDR3 protein. The sample includes under 700,000 distinct CDR3 sequences, around 17% of them seen just once. The material was PBMCs, obtained 5 days after the first yellow fever vaccination. Every receptor here comes from a man younger than 30 who received the YFV17D yellow fever vaccine.

The genes are TRBV5-1 and TRBJ2-5; D tentatively reads TRBD1 or TRBD2 (5 bases each). The V and J ends lost 2 bases and 0 bases respectively, with 14 bases between them. Germline V CDR1 and CDR2: SGHRS, YFSETQ. The CDR3 is made up of 16 amino acids. As DNA, the CDR3 is TGCGCCAGCAGCTTTTCAGGGAGAGATGACCAAGAGACCCAGTACTTC. It specifies CASSFSGRDDQETQYF.

The CDR3 protein is CASSLGRLGAGHEQYF. In nucleotides, the CDR3 is TGTGCCAGCAGCTTAGGACGCCTGGGGGCCGGCCACGAGCAGTACTTC. This chain joins TRBV7-6 and TRBJ2-7, with a possible D match to TRBD1 (6 bases). The germline CDR1 and CDR2 sequences are SGHVS and FNYEAQ. The CDR3 has 16 amino acids. Trimming stripped 1 base from V and 5 bases from J, with 18 bases between.

This chain links TRBV7-2 with TRBJ2-5; D gene unclear. Germline values: CDR1 SGHTA, CDR2 FQGNSA. This CDR3 region has 14 residues. Trimming left V 3 bases short and J 4 bases short, with 12 bases between. The CDR3 reads CASSLPGRIETQYF. CDR3 bases: TGTGCCAGCAGCTTGCCGGGCCGAATAGAGACCCAGTACTTC.

The chain links TRBV20-1 to TRBJ2-3, with a tentative D call TRBD2 (7 bases). CDR3 length: 14 residues. Trimming removed 4 bases at V and 5 bases at J, with 16 bases between. In germline, CDR1 is DFQATT, CDR2 SNEGSKA (reference sequence). CDR3 bases: TGCAGTGCTATCTCGGGGGGCGGGTTAGATACGCAGTATTTT. Translation gives CSAISGGGLDTQYF.

This clonotype was detected once. The rearrangement joins TRBV12-5 to TRBJ2-7; TRBD1 matches 8 bases. The V gene end was trimmed by 6 bases and the J gene end by 3 bases; junction bases not matched to a gene: 4. Germline V gene data show CDR1 as LGHNT and CDR2 as FRNRAP. The CDR3 length is 13 residues. CDR3 nucleotide sequence: TGTGCTAGTGGAACTGGACAGGGCTACGAGCAGTACTTC. Amino acid sequence: CASGTGQGYEQYF.

Turning to this clonotype: The junction departs from germline at one end; a sequencing error may be responsible. The V call is TRBV11-2, the J call TRBJ2-5; 8 bases are a match to TRBD2. There are 16 residues in the CDR3. Germline V lookup: CDR1 SGHAT, CDR2 FQNNGV. The CDR3 reads CASSLDAGTRSETQYF. For the CDR3, the DNA is TGTGCCAGCAGCCTAGATGCCGGGACTAGGAGTGAGACCCAGTACTTC.

The V and J genes are TRBV12-3 or TRBV12-4 and TRBJ1-5, with a weak D call TRBD1 (5 bases). CDR3 length: 15 amino acids. The germline V and J ends were trimmed by 5 bases and 0 bases, with 11 bases remaining between them. For the CDR3, the DNA is TGTGCCAGCAGTCCCGGGACTAGTAGCAATCAGCCCCAGCATTTT. Amino acids: CASSPGTSSNQPQHF.

This clonotype was recorded a few times. The V gene is TRBV5-5, the J gene TRBJ1-1; 8 bases map to TRBD1. V shed 1 base and J 1 base; nucleotides not matched to a gene: 3. Germline V CDR1 and CDR2: SGHKS, YYEKEE (reference sequence). This CDR3 spans 15 amino acids. The CDR3 region has the DNA TGTGCCAGCAGCTTGTCAGGGGGCCGGAACACTGAAGCTTTCTTT. This gives the protein CASSLSGGRNTEAFF.

Remarks on this clonotype: One end of the junction does not line up with germline, which may come from a read error. The rearrangement joins TRBV9 to TRBJ2-1; D perhaps matches TRBD2 (6 bases). In germline, CDR1 is SGDLS, CDR2 YYNGEE. This CDR3 is 15 amino acids long. The CDR3 DNA is TGTGCCAGCATCGTAGACGGGAGCTCCTACAATGAGCAGTTCTTC. This sequence encodes CASIVDGSSYNEQFF. The whole variable domain, remainder taken from reference TRBV9 and TRBJ2-1, is DSGVTQTPKHLITATGQRVTLRCSPRSGDLSVYWYQQSLDQGLQFLIQYYNGEERAKGNILERFSAQQFPDLHSELNLSSLELGDSALYFCASIVDGSSYNEQFFGPGTRLTVL.

The rearrangement joins TRBV7-2 to TRBJ2-5; TRBD1 might be the D (6 bases). Germline loops: CDR1 SGHTA, CDR2 FQGNSA. The CDR3 is made up of 13 amino acids. The germline V and J ends were trimmed by 4 bases and 5 bases, with 11 bases remaining between them. The CDR3 DNA reads as TGTGCCAGCAGCTCAGGGGTGAGGGAGACCCAGTACTTC. This encodes CASSSGVRETQYF.

This clonotype has just one count. The chain recombines TRBV6-1 with TRBJ2-7; possibly TRBD2 for D (6 bases). V was shortened by 6 bases and J by 3 bases, with 18 bases between the two germline ends. The CDR3 consists of 15 residues. Germline assignment: CDR1 MNHNS and CDR2 SASEGT. The DNA for the CDR3 is TGTGCCAGCAGCTGGAGGGGTTCCCCGCTCTACGAGCAGTACTTC. It yields the protein CASSWRGSPLYEQYF.

Ten or more counts support this clonotype. The V call is TRBV15, the J call TRBJ2-3; D gene unclear. Per germline, CDR1 LNHNV and CDR2 YYDKDF (reference sequence). The CDR3 sequence is 14 residues long. Deletions cut 7 bases from V and 2 bases from J, with 13 bases between. This chain's CDR3 is CATMERVYTDTQYF. The CDR3 coding sequence is TGTGCCACCATGGAAAGGGTGTACACAGATACGCAGTATTTT.

This clonotype was found a few times. This sequence joins TRBV5-1 and TRBJ1-4; D remains ambiguous. CDR1 is SGHRS and CDR2 is YFSETQ in the germline V gene. The CDR3 has 16 residues. V lost 3 bases, J lost 6 bases, and 18 bases lay in between. CDR3 sequence (DNA): TGCGCCAGCAGCTCACTAGGCCCCTCGAGCGATGAAAAACTGTTTTTT. It codes for CASSSLGPSSDEKLFF.

This rearrangement joins TRBV5-1 to TRBJ2-2; TRBD1 or TRBD2 may be the D gene (5 bases each). The CDR3 is made up of 15 amino acids. Germline assignment: CDR1 SGHRS and CDR2 YFSETQ. Trimming cost V 4 bases and J 1 base, with 11 bases left between them. Written as DNA, the CDR3 is TGCGCCAGCAGCGGGACGGCGGGGAACACCGGGGAGCTGTTTTTT. As protein: CASSGTAGNTGELFF.

J is TRBJ2-1 and V is TRBV6-5; D is uncertain. With 0 bases removed from V and 0 bases from J, the gap between germline ends came to 15 bases. The CDR3 is 18 residues long. CDR1 MNHEY and CDR2 SVGAGI come from the germline V gene. The CDR3 nucleotides are TGTGCCAGCAGTTACTCGATCCCCGGGTTTTCCTCCTACAATGAGCAGTTCTTC. Its protein product is CASSYSIPGFSSYNEQFF.

This clonotype has a handful of counts. The rearrangement joins TRBV4-1 to TRBJ1-5; D is undetermined. Germline V lookup: CDR1 MGHRA, CDR2 YSYEKL. This CDR3 is 17 amino acids long. V was shortened by 2 bases and J by 4 bases, with 18 bases between the two germline ends. CDR3 amino acids: CASSQSPVRGENQPQHF. In nucleotides, the CDR3 is TGCGCCAGCAGCCAATCTCCCGTCCGTGGGGAAAATCAGCCCCAGCATTTT.

This clonotype was observed a few times. The gene calls are TRBV20-1 and TRBJ1-5; the match to TRBD1 covers 9 bases. The CDR3 runs 14 residues. V shed 4 bases, J shed 1 base, and the junction held 2 bases outside the gene matches. Germline loops: CDR1 DFQATT, CDR2 SNEGSKA (reference sequence). CDR3 loop: CSAIGQGSNQPQHF. The DNA of the CDR3 is TGCAGTGCTATCGGACAGGGGAGCAATCAGCCCCAGCATTTT.

This chain links TRBV15 with TRBJ2-2; 7 bases match TRBD1. The CDR3 extends over 15 amino acids. With 0 bases clipped from V and 6 bases from J, the junction kept 4 bases outside the gene matches. Germline lookup yields CDR1 LNHNV and CDR2 YYDKDF (reference sequence). The CDR3 sequence is CATSREDQGAGELFF. DNA for the CDR3: TGTGCCACCAGCAGAGAGGACCAGGGGGCCGGGGAGCTGTTTTTT. Combining the CDR3 with reference TRBV15 and TRBJ2-2 gives the whole variable domain DAMVIQNPRYQVTQFGKPVTLSCSQTLNHNVMYWYQQKSSQAPKLLFHYYDKDFNNEADTPDNFQSRRPNTSFCFLDIRSPGLGDTAMYLCATSREDQGAGELFFGEGSRLTVL.

The table lists this clonotype with a few counts. The chain links TRBV11-1 to TRBJ2-2, with D tentatively TRBD2 (6 bases). CDR1 and CDR2 (germline): SGHAT, FQDESV (reference sequence). The germline V and J ends were trimmed by 6 bases and 1 base, with 21 bases remaining between them. CDR3 length equals 18 residues. For the CDR3, the DNA is TGTGCCAGCAGTTTAAGGAGTTCCGGGACTGTGAACACCGGGGAGCTGTTTTTT. The encoded protein is CASSLRSSGTVNTGELFF.

This clonotype was picked up many times. V is TRBV7-2 and J is TRBJ1-2, with a possible D match to TRBD1 (6 bases). CDR3 length: 12 residues. V was cut by 3 bases and J by 6 bases, with 8 bases left in between. Per germline, CDR1 SGHTA and CDR2 FQGNSA. CDR3 region: CASSLYRDGYTF. The CDR3 DNA reads as TGTGCCAGCAGCTTGTACAGGGATGGCTACACCTTC.